The 17 T cell receptor beta chains in this list originate from one sample, sequenced in a study of response to subunit inactivated influenza vaccine. TCRdb fed the RT-PCR reads into MiXCR, producing one record per CDR3 protein. The sample includes about 520,000 distinct CDR3 sequences, roughly 25% seen only once; the top ten take approximately 2%. The specimen was CD4+ T cells sorted from PBMCs, collected approximately 5 days after vaccination. Receptor source: a man aged 45 to 65 who received an inactivated influenza vaccine.

This clonotype occurred many times. V usage is TRBV5-1 and J usage is TRBJ2-7, with 7 positions matching TRBD1. Trimming cost V 1 base and J 3 bases; bases outside gene matches: 7. This CDR3 comprises 15 residues. Per germline, CDR1 SGHRS and CDR2 YFSETQ. The CDR3 protein is CASSLLPTGIYEQYF. CDR3 bases: TGCGCCAGCAGCTTGCTCCCGACAGGGATCTACGAGCAGTACTTC.

This clonotype was counted between two and nine times. This chain uses TRBV20-1 with TRBJ2-3; 8 bases align to TRBD2. After removal of 3 bases from V and 4 bases from J, the junction contained 12 bases not matched to a gene. CDR3 length equals 16 residues. CDR1 is DFQATT and CDR2 is SNEGSKA in the germline V gene (reference sequence). The CDR3 sequence: CSASGRLAGNPDTQYF. The CDR3 nucleotides read TGCAGTGCTAGTGGTCGGCTAGCGGGCAATCCAGATACGCAGTATTTT.

This clonotype was detected a few times. The J gene is TRBJ2-2, the V gene TRBV6-2 or TRBV6-3; perhaps TRBD2 as D (6 bases). The ends were cut back, 5 bases at V and 6 bases at J, with 19 bases in the middle. The germline V gene has CDR1 MNHEY and CDR2 SVGEGT. The CDR3 is made up of 16 amino acids. CDR3 sequence: CASSILAGYLAGELFF. CDR3 sequence (DNA): TGTGCCAGCAGTATCCTCGCGGGGTACTTGGCCGGGGAGCTGTTTTTT.

This clonotype came up a few times. The CDR3 loop reads CATSSRGQGWDTQYF. As DNA, the CDR3 is TGTGCCACCAGCTCCCGGGGACAGGGATGGGATACGCAGTATTTT. The V gene is TRBV15, the J gene TRBJ2-3, with 9 bases lining up with TRBD1. The CDR3 has 15 residues. Trimming cost V 5 bases and J 6 bases; bases outside gene matches: 9. Germline assignment: CDR1 LNHNV and CDR2 YYDKDF (reference sequence).

This sequence joins TRBV6-1 and TRBJ1-5; no definite D call. This CDR3 contains 13 residues. V was clipped by 2 bases and J by 11 bases, with 13 bases between them. Germline V gene data show CDR1 as MNHNS and CDR2 as SASEGT. The CDR3 is CASSERGWWAQHF. The CDR3 DNA sequence: TGTGCCAGCAGTGAACGTGGGTGGTGGGCCCAGCATTTT.

The chain has TRBV4-1 and TRBJ1-2; weak D call: TRBD1 (5 bases). V shed 0 bases and J shed 0 bases, with 11 bases lying between them. This CDR3 is built from 16 residues. Germline CDR1 is MGHRA and CDR2 is YSYEKL. The CDR3 nucleotides read TGCGCCAGCAGCCAAGACTTTCAGGGTTCTAACTATGGCTACACCTTC. Translating it yields CASSQDFQGSNYGYTF.

The V and J genes are TRBV28 and TRBJ2-4, with TRBD2 identical over 8 bases. The CDR3 consists of 14 residues. Trimming cost V 5 bases and J 9 bases; bases outside gene matches: 9. Germline V gene lookup returns CDR1 MDHEN and CDR2 SYDVKM. The CDR3 sequence is CASSPSLRGGIQYF. The CDR3 DNA is TGTGCCAGCAGTCCGAGCCTTCGGGGGGGCATTCAGTACTTC.

The chain couples TRBV7-2 to TRBJ2-2; 7 bases are a match to TRBD1. The germline V gene encodes CDR1 SGHTA and CDR2 FQGNSA. This CDR3 is 15 amino acids long. After removal of 1 base from V and 11 bases from J, the junction contained 10 bases not matched to a gene. The DNA for the CDR3 is TGTGCCAGCAGCTTAGACGACAGGGTGGGCGGAGAGCTGTTTTTT. It translates to CASSLDDRVGGELFF.

The chain carries TRBV6-2 or TRBV6-3 and TRBJ2-1; the match to TRBD1 covers 8 bases. Germline V gene data show CDR1 as MNHEY and CDR2 as SVGEGT. Unmatched junction bases numbered 2, after V lost 4 bases and J lost 0 bases. The CDR3 has 15 residues. In DNA form, the CDR3 reads TGTGCCAGCAGTTGGACAGGGAACTCCTACAATGAGCAGTTCTTC. It is translated as CASSWTGNSYNEQFF.

A few counts support this clonotype. The chain combines TRBV20-1 with TRBJ1-4, with D uncertain. The V and J ends lost 0 bases and 9 bases respectively, with 20 bases between them. CDR1 is DFQATT and CDR2 is SNEGSKA in the germline V gene (reference sequence). CDR3 length equals 16 residues. The DNA of the CDR3 is TGCAGTGCTAGAGATTGGTCGCAGACGGGCCTGAAAAAACTGTTTTTT. This gives the protein CSARDWSQTGLKKLFF.

In its sample, this clonotype was seen a few times. V gene TRBV21-1 combines with J gene TRBJ2-5. TRBV21-1 is a recognized pseudogene. The CDR3 contains 12 residues. As DNA, the CDR3 is TGTGCCAGCAGCAAGAAGAAGACACCCTGGTACTTC. This codes for CASSKKKTPWYF.

The J gene is TRBJ1-1, the V gene TRBV7-9; D call uncertain. The CDR3 has 13 amino acids. CDR1 and CDR2 from the germline V gene are SEHNR and FQNEAQ (reference sequence). Deletions cut 5 bases from V and 1 base from J, with 8 bases between. CDR3 sequence: CASSQSENTEAFF. The CDR3 region has the DNA TGTGCCAGCAGCCAAAGTGAGAACACTGAAGCTTTCTTT.

The rearrangement joins TRBV12-3 or TRBV12-4 to TRBJ1-1; no reliable D call. V lost 1 base to trimming and J lost 1 base, with 7 bases between them. This CDR3 is built from 14 residues. The CDR3 bases are TGTGCCAGCAGTTTAGGGGTCCAGAACACTGAAGCTTTCTTT. Translation: CASSLGVQNTEAFF.

This clonotype was counted between two and nine times. J is TRBJ2-2 and V is TRBV9; the D gene is possibly TRBD1 (5 bases). This CDR3 spans 15 amino acids. CDR1 and CDR2 from the germline V gene are SGDLS and YYNGEE. V was clipped by 6 bases and J by 3 bases, with 15 bases between them. CDR3: CASTLGPTDTGELFF. The CDR3 DNA follows: TGTGCCAGCACCCTCGGCCCGACAGACACCGGGGAGCTGTTTTTT.

The chain employs TRBV15 and TRBJ2-7; no reliable D call. This CDR3 has 15 amino acids. Germline CDR1 is LNHNV and CDR2 is YYDKDF (reference sequence). V was clipped by 0 bases and J by 0 bases, with 9 bases between them. The chain's CDR3 is CATSRDSRFSYEQYF. CDR3 in DNA: TGTGCCACCAGCAGAGATTCCAGGTTCTCCTACGAGCAGTACTTC.

This clonotype came up a few times. The rearrangement joins TRBV7-9 to TRBJ2-7; the D is unclear. With 4 bases removed from V and 9 bases from J, the gap between germline ends came to 19 bases. CDR1 SEHNR and CDR2 FQNEAQ come from the germline V gene (reference sequence). This CDR3 spans 14 amino acids. The CDR3 DNA reads as TGTGCCAGCAGCTACAATCGGCCGACATTGGGGCAGTACTTC. As protein: CASSYNRPTLGQYF.

The chain is built from TRBV4-1 and TRBJ2-1, with TRBD2 matching 11 bases. Germline CDR1 MGHRA, CDR2 YSYEKL. The trim removed 4 bases at V and 0 bases at J, leaving 2 bases unmatched. CDR3 length equals 16 residues. This CDR3 is CASSLSGGASYNEQFF. In nucleotides, the CDR3 is TGCGCCAGCAGCCTTAGCGGGGGGGCCTCCTACAATGAGCAGTTCTTC.